This TCR beta chain emerged from a study of shared clonotypes between healthy human individuals (dated by TCRdb to 2019 to 2021). A note on the overall study: The cohort comprised a couple of women and three men aged 18 to 49 years. To increase sequencing depth and limit assay-specific biases, TCR repertoire library preparation and sequencing were carried out by different laboratories using diverse techniques. For each donor, CD4 naive and CD4 memory were each run on three plates, CD8 naive on two plates, and CD8 memory on one plate. Per donor, leukapheresis produced somewhere between about 0.94 and 8.9 billion PBMCs. The study deeply sequenced blood TCR repertoires of about five healthy adults to estimate repertoire size and the extent of clonotype sharing between individuals.

Reading the germline V gene gives CDR1 MGHDK and CDR2 SYGVNS. The cysteine opens and the phenylalanine closes a CDR3 of 18 amino acids. The entry retains the CDR3 DNA only, 54 bases that are in frame from base 1. V lost 6 bases and J lost 0 bases; the stretch between them is 18 bases long. A note on this clone: Its antigen specificity is not known. Base qualities are not recorded, but no much larger clone differs from it by a single base.

CD8 naive samples were obtained by positive selection for CCR7 among CD45RO-negative cells, yielding a CD45RA+CCR7+ population from which TemRA cells were excluded. Donors were healthy HIV-negative adults with no recently reported acute infections or vaccinations. Every donor was a Caucasian adult residing in Nashville, Tennessee, USA. Blood was collected by leukapheresis, and PBMCs were isolated by Ficoll-Histopaque density gradient centrifugation and then cryopreserved in liquid nitrogen vapor phase. Analytical flow cytometry was used to check the purity and quantity of each magnetically sorted T cell population. Each sorted fraction had its genomic DNA isolated and then quantified by UV absorbance on a Nanodrop 2000c. Results and caveats for the whole study, not just this receptor: The small number of donors limited the genetic and exposure-history diversity represented. Sampling was restricted to blood, and TCR repertoires in tissues likely differ from the TCR repertoires found in blood. Compared with non-shared clonotypes, the clonotypes found in all four sorted-subset donors had higher generation probabilities. Rarefaction of sorted-subset datasets indicated incomplete sequencing despite the large sequencing depth. Larger estimated clonotype richness was generally found for naive subsets than for memory subsets. About 4.5% of naive CD4, 3% to 4% of naive CD8, around 2.3% of memory CD4, and 0.4% of memory CD8 clonotypes were shared across several donors. Pairwise subsampling indicated that sequencing depth was expected to affect the degree of clonotype sharing among donors.

Using the deep immunoSEQ assay, multiplex PCR amplified TCR CDR3 regions from genomic DNA. Genomic DNA extracted from each cell subset was distributed evenly over all wells of several immunoSEQ 96-well plates, and each plate served as one replicate. For sorted subsets, 150 to 200 ng genomic DNA, equal to tens of thousands of T cell genomes, was loaded into each replicate PCR. Purified libraries were measured with a Qubit 3.0 fluorometer, size-checked on a Bioanalyzer 2100, and measured again with the KAPA Library Quantification kit. Each immunoSEQ 96-well plate was sequenced on its own single-read 150-cycle Illumina NextSeq 550 flow cell. The paper's processing steps were these. Because only junctional sequences without quality scores were contained in the immunoSEQ output, filtering matching that applied to full-length reads could not be performed. To assign V/J genes and CDR3, sequences were annotated using PyIR, a Python wrapper for IgBLAST v1.9, with IMGT germline references. Reads were filtered out if the reads had weak V/J assignments (E-value above 1e-6), no CDR3, stop codons, out-of-frame junctions, or ambiguous translated residues. V3J clonotypes were defined as sequences sharing the same inferred V gene, J gene, and CDR3 amino acid sequence. Percentage overlap between repertoires was computed as shared unique clonotypes divided by the size of the smaller repertoire. Richness of each repertoire was evaluated using RTK rarefaction, the Chao1 estimator, and Recon v2.1 estimates of unobserved clonotypes. Generation probabilities for all TCRbeta clonotypes obtained by the gDNA method from several donors were computed using OLGA. In its TCRdb copy, this immuneACCESS table keeps in-frame sequences only and misses some clones. Where compared with another copy, unresolved V genes explain less than half of these, and the others have no known cause. V, J and clone size reflect that table, while D and trimming were determined from the DNA. Recorded for this sample are fewer than 800,000 clones; about 91% of them occurred a single time. Approximately 24% of the sample is in the top ten clones.

This chain is built from TRBV25-1 and TRBJ2-6; possibly the D gene is TRBD1, per 5 matching bases. This TCR derives from a man between 25 and 39 years old in good health. Sequencing used naive CD8+ T cells sorted from blood. The sample's cell subset or site label, in plain terms: CD45RA+CCR7+. The DNA is as follows: TGTGCCAGCAGGCCGACAGTTAAAAGATCCTCTGGGGCCAACGTCCTGACTTTC. It encodes CASRPTVKRSSGANVLTF.